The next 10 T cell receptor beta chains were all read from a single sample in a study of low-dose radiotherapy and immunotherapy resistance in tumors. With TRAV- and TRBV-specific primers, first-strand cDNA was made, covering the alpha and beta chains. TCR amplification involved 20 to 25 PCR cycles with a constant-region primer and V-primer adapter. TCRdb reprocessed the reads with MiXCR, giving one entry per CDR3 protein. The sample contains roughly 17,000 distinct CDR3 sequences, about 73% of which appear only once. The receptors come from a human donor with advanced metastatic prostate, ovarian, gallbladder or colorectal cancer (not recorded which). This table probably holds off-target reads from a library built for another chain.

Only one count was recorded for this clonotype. The CDR3 here is CASSQGTVGPGELFF. The CDR3 DNA reads TGCGCCAGCAGCCAGGGGACAGTGGGGCCCGGGGAGCTGTTTTTT. The V call is TRBV4-1, the J call TRBJ2-2, with TRBD1 matching over 7 bases. CDR3 length: 15 residues. J was trimmed by 6 bases and V by 3 bases; bases with no gene match: 7. The germline gives CDR1 MGHRA, CDR2 YSYEKL.

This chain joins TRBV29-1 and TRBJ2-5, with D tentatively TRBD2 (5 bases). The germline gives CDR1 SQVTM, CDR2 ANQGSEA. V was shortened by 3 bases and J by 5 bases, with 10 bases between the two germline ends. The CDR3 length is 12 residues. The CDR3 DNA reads TGCAGCGTTGAGCTCCTAGCCGAGACCCAGTACTTC. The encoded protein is CSVELLAETQYF. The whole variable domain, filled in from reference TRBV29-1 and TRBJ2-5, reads SAVISQKPSRDICQRGTSLTIQCQVDSQVTMMFWYRQQPGQSLTLIATANQGSEATYESGFVIDKFPISRPNLTFSTLTVSNMSPEDSSIYLCSVELLAETQYFGPGTRLLVL.

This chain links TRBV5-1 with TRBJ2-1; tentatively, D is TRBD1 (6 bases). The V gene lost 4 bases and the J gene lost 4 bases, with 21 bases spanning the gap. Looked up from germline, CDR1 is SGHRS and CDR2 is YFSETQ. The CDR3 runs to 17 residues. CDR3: CASSLGYTAGAYNEQFF. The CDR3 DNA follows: TGCGCCAGCAGCCTGGGGTATACGGCAGGGGCGTACAATGAGCAGTTCTTC.

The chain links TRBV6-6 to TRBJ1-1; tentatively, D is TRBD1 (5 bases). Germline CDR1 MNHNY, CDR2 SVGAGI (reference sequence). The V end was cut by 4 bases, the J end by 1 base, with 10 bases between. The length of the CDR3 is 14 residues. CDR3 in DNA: TGTGCCAGCAGTTCGGGGGAAGCGAACACTGAAGCTTTCTTT. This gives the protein CASSSGEANTEAFF.

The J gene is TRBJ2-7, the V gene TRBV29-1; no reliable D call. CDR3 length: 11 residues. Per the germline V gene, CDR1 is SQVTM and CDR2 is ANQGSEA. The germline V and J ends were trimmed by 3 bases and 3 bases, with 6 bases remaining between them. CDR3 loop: CSVELGYEQYF. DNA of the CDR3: TGCAGCGTTGAGCTCGGCTACGAGCAGTACTTC.

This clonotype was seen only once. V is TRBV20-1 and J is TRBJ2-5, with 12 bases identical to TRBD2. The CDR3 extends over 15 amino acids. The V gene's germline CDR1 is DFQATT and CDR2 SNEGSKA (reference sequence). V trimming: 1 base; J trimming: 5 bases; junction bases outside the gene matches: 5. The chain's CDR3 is CSARALTSGSETQYF. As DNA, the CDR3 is TGCAGTGCTAGAGCCCTGACTAGCGGGAGTGAGACCCAGTACTTC.

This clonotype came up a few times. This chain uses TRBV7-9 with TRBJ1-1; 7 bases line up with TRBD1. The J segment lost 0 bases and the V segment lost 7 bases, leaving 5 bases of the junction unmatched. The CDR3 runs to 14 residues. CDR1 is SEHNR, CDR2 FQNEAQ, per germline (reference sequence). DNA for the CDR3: TGTGCCAGCACGAAACAGGGGATGAACACTGAAGCTTTCTTT. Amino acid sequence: CASTKQGMNTEAFF. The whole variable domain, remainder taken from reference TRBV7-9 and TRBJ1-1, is DTGVSQNPRHKITKRGQNVTFRCDPISEHNRLYWYRQTLGQGPEFLTYFQNEAQLEKSRLLSDRFSAERPKGSFSTLEIQRTEQGDSAMYLCASTKQGMNTEAFFGQGTRLTVV.

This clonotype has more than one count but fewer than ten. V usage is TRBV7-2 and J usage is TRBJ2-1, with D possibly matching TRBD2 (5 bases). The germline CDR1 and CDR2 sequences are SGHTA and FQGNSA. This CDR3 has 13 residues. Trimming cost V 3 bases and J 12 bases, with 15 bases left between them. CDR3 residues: CASSFHSRDWQFF. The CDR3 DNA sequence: TGTGCCAGCAGCTTTCATTCGAGGGATTGGCAGTTCTTC.

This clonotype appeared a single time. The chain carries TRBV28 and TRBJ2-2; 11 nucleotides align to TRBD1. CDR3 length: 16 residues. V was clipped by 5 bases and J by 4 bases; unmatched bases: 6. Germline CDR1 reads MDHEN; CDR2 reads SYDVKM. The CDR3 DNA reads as TGTGCCAGCAGTCTACGGACAGGGGGCTTCACCGGGGAGCTGTTTTTT. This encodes CASSLRTGGFTGELFF.

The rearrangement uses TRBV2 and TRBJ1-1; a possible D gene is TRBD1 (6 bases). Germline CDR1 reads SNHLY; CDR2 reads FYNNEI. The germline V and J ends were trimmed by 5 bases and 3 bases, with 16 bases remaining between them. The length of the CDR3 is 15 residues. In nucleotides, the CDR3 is TGTGCCAGCAGTTGGGGGCGTGGGCTTTACACTGAAGCTTTCTTT. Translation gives CASSWGRGLYTEAFF.